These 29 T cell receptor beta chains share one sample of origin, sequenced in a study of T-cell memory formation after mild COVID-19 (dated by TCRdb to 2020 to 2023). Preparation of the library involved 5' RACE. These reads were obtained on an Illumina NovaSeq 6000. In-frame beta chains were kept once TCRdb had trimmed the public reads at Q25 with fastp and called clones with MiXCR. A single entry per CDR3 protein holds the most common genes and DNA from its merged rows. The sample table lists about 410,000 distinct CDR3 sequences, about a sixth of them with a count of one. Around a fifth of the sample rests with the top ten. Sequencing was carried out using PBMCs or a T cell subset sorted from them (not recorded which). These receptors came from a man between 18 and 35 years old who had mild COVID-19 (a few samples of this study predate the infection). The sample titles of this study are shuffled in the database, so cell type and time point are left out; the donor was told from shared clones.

The chain's CDR3 is CASSYYRDSGYEQYF. In DNA, the CDR3 is TGTGCCAGCAGTTACTATAGGGACAGCGGCTACGAGCAGTACTTC. The chain combines TRBV6-5 with TRBJ2-7, with 7 bases aligning to TRBD1. The trim removed 1 base at V and 3 bases at J, leaving 6 bases unmatched. This CDR3 is built from 15 residues. Germline V gene sequence: CDR1 MNHEY, CDR2 SVGAGI.

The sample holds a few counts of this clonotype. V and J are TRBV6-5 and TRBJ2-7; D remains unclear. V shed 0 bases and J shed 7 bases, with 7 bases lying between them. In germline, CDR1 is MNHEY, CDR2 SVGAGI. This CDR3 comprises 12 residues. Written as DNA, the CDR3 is TGTGCCAGCAGTTACTCGGGGAAGGAGCAGTACTTC. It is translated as CASSYSGKEQYF.

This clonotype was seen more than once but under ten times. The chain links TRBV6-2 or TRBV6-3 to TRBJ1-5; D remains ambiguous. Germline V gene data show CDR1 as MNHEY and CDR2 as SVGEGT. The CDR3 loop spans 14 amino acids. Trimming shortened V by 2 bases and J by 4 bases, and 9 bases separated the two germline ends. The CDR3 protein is CASSYARYNQPQHF. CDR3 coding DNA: TGTGCCAGCAGTTACGCCAGGTATAATCAGCCCCAGCATTTT.

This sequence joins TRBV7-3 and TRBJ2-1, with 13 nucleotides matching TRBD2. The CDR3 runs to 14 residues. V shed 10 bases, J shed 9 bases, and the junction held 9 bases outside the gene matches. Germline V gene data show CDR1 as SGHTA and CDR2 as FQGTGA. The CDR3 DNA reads TGTGCCACCAAGACTAGCGGGGGGCCGGGTGAGCAGTTCTTC. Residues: CATKTSGGPGEQFF. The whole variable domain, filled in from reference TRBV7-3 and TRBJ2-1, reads GAGVSQTPSNKVTEKGKYVELRCDPISGHTALYWYRQSLGQGPEFLIYFQGTGAADDSGLPNDRFFAVRPEGSVSTLKIQRTERGDSAVYLCATKTSGGPGEQFFGPGTRLTVL.

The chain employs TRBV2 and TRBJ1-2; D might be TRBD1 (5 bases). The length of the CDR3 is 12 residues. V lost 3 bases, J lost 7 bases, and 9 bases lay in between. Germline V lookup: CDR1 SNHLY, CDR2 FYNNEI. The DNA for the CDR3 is TGTGCCAGCAGTGAGGGCAGGGCTGGCTACACCTTC. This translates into CASSEGRAGYTF.

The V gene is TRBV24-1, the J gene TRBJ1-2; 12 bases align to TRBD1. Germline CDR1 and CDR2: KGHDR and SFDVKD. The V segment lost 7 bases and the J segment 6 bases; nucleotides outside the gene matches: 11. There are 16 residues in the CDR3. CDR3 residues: CATRAEPGQGADGYTF. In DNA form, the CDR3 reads TGTGCCACCAGAGCGGAACCGGGACAGGGGGCGGATGGCTACACCTTC.

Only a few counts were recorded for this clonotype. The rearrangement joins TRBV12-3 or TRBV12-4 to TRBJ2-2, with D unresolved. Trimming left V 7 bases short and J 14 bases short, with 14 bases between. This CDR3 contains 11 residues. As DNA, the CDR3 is TGTGCCAGCAACGCCGGTCGTCAACTGTTTTTT. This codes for CASNAGRQLFF.

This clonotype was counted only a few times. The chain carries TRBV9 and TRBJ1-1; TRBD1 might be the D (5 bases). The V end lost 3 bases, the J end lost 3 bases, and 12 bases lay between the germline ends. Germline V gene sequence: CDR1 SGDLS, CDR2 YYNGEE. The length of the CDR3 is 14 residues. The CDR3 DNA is TGTGCCAGCAGCGCGTCGACAGTCTACACTGAAGCTTTCTTT. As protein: CASSASTVYTEAFF.

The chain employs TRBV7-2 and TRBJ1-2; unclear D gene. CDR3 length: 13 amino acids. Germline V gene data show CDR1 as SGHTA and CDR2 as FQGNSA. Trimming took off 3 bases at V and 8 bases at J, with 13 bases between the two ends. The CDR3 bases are TGTGCCAGCAGCTTCGCAACGGCCAGAGGCTACACCTTC. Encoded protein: CASSFATARGYTF.

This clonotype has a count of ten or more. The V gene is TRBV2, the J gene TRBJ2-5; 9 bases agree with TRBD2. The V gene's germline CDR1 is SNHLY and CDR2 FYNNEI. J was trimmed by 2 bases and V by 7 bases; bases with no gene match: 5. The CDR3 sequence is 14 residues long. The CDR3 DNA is TGTGCCAGCAATACGGCGGGGGGGCAAGAGACCCAGTACTTC. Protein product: CASNTAGGQETQYF.

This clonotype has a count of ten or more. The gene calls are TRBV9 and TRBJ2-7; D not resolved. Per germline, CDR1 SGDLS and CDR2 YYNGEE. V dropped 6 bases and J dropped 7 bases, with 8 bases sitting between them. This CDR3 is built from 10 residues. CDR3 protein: CASKYWEQYF. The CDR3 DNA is TGTGCCAGCAAGTACTGGGAGCAGTACTTC.

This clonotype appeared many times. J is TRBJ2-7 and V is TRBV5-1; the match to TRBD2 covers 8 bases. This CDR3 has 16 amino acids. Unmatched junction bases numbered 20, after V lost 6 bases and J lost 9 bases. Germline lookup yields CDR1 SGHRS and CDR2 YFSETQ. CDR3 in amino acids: CASTPSPTGGANRQYF. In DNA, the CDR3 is TGCGCCAGCACCCCTTCGCCTACGGGGGGGGCGAACCGGCAGTACTTC.

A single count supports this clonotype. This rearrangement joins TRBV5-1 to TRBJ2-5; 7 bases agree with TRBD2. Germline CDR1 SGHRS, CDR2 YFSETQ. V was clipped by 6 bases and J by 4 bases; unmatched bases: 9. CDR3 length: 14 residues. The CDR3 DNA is TGCGCCAGCACCACGGGAGGCCGCGGAGAGACCCAGTACTTC. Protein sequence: CASTTGGRGETQYF. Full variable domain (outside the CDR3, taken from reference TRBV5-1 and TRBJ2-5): KAGVTQTPRYLIKTRGQQVTLSCSPISGHRSVSWYQQTPGQGLQFLFEYFSETQRNKGNFPGRFSGRQFSNSRSEMNVSTLELGDSALYLCASTTGGRGETQYFGPGTRLLVL.

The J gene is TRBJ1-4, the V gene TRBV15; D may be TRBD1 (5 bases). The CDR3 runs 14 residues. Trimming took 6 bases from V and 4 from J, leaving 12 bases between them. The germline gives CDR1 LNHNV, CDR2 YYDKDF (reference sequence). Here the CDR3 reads CATRDRDLNEKLFF. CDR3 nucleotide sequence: TGTGCCACCAGGGATAGGGACCTTAATGAAAAACTGTTTTTT. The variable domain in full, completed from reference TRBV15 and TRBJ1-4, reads DAMVIQNPRYQVTQFGKPVTLSCSQTLNHNVMYWYQQKSSQAPKLLFHYYDKDFNNEADTPDNFQSRRPNTSFCFLDIRSPGLGDTAMYLCATRDRDLNEKLFFGSGTQLSVL.

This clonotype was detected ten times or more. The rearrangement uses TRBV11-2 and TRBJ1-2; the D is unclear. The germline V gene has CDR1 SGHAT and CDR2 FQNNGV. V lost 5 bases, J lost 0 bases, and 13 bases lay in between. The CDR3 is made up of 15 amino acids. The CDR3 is CASSPSTPANYGYTF. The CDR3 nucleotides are TGTGCCAGCAGCCCGTCGACTCCAGCTAACTATGGCTACACCTTC.

The CDR3 sequence is CASSPSPSQGEAFF. CDR3 sequence (DNA): TGTGCCAGCAGCCCGAGCCCCTCACAGGGAGAAGCTTTCTTT. The chain links TRBV11-2 to TRBJ1-1, with D perhaps matching TRBD1 (6 bases). From germline, CDR1 is SGHAT and CDR2 FQNNGV. V was pared by 5 bases and J by 8 bases, with 18 bases between. There are 14 residues in the CDR3.

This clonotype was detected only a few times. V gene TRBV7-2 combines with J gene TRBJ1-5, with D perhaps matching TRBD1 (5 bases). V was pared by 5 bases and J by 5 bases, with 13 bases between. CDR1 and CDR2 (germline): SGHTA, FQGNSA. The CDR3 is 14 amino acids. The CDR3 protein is CASSATANHQPQHF. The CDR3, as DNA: TGTGCCAGCAGCGCGACAGCCAACCATCAGCCCCAGCATTTT. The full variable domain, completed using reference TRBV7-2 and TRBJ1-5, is GAGVSQSPSNKVTEKGKDVELRCDPISGHTALYWYRQSLGQGLEFLIYFQGNSAPDKSGLPSDRFSAERTGGSVSTLTIQRTQQEDSAVYLCASSATANHQPQHFGDGTRLSIL.

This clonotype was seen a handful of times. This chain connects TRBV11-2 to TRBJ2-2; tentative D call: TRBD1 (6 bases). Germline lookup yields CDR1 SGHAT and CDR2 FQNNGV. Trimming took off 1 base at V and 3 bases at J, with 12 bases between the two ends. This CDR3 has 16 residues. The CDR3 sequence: CASSLGRGYYTGELFF. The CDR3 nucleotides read TGTGCCAGCAGCTTAGGCAGGGGATACTACACCGGGGAGCTGTTTTTT.

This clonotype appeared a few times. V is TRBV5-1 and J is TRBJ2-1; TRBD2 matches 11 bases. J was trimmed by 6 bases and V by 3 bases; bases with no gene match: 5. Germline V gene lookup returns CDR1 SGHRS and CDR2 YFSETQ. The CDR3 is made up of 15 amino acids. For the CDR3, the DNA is TGCGCCAGCAGCTCGATAGCGGGGGGGCCCAATGAGCAGTTCTTC. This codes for CASSSIAGGPNEQFF.

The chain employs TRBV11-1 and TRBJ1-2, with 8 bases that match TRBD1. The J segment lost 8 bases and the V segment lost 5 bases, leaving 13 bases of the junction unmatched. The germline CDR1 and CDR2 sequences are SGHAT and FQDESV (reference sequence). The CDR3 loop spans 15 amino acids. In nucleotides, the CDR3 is TGTGCCAGCAGCCCGGAATACGGACAGGGAGCCGGCTACACCTTC. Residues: CASSPEYGQGAGYTF.

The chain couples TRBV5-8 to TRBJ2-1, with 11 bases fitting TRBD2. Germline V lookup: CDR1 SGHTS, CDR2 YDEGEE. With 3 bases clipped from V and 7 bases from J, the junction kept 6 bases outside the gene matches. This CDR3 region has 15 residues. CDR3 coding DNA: TGTGCCAGCAGCTGTGGACTAGCGGGCATTAATGAGCAGTTCTTC. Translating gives CASSCGLAGINEQFF.

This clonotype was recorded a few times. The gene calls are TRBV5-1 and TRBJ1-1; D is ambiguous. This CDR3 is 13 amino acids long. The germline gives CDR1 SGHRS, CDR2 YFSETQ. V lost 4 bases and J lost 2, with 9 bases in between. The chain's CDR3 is CASSNQINTEAFF. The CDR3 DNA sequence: TGCGCCAGCAGCAACCAGATAAACACTGAAGCTTTCTTT.

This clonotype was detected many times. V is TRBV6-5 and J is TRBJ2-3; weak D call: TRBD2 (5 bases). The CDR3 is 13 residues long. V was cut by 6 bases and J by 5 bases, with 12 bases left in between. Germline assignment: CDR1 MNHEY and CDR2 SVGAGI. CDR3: CASSLYREDTQYF. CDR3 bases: TGTGCCAGCAGCCTCTACCGGGAAGATACGCAGTATTTT.

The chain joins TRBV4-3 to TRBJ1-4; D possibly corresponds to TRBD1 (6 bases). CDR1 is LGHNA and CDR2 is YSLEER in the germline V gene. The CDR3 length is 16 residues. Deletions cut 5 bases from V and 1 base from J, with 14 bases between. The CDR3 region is CASSLEAQGTNEKLFF. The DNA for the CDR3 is TGCGCCAGCAGCTTGGAGGCACAGGGAACTAATGAAAAACTGTTTTTT.

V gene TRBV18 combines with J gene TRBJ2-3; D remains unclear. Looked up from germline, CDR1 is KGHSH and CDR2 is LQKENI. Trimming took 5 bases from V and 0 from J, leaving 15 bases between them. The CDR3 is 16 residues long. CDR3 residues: CASSSEDQKSTDTQYF. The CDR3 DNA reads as TGTGCCAGCTCAAGCGAGGACCAGAAGAGCACAGATACGCAGTATTTT.

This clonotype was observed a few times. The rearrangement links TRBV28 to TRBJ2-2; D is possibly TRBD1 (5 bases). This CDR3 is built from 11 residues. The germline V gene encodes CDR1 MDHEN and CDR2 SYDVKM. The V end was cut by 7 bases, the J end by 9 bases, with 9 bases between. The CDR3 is CASTRGRELFF. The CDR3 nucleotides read TGTGCCAGCACAAGGGGCCGGGAGCTGTTTTTT.

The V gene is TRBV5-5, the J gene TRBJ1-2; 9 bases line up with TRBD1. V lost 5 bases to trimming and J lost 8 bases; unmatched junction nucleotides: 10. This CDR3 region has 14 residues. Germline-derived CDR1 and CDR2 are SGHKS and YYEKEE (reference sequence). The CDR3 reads CASSYPQGAEGYTF. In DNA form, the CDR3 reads TGTGCCAGCAGTTATCCACAGGGGGCGGAAGGCTACACCTTC.

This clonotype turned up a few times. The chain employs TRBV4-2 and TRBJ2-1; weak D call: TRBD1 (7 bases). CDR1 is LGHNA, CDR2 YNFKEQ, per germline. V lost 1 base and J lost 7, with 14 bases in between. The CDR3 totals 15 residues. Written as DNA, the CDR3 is TGTGCCAGCAGCCAAGTGGTACAGGGGAGGAATGAGCAGTTCTTC. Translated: CASSQVVQGRNEQFF.

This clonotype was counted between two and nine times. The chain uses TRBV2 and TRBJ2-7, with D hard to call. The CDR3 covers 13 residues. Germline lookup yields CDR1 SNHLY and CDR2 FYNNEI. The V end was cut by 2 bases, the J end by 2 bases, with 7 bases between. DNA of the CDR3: TGTGCCAGCAGTGAACAGGTAACCTACGAGCAGTACGTC. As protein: CASSEQVTYEQYV.